The 32 T cell receptor beta chains listed next were all sequenced from one sample in a study of cytotoxic CD8 clonotypes in ibrutinib-treated CLL. Here immunoSEQ multiplex PCR was the method, and the copy in TCRdb shows in-frame clones only, minus some. The table has tens of thousands of clones, around 60% seen once; the top ten hold about 20%. Sequences were derived from PBMCs, sampled after 24 months of ibrutinib treatment. These receptor sequences come from a human donor with chronic lymphocytic leukemia.

This clone was seen just once. The V call is TRBV5-1, the J call TRBJ1-2; no definite D call. The V end was cut by 4 bases, the J end by 0 bases, with 10 bases between. The CDR3 is 14 residues long. Germline V lookup: CDR1 SGHRS, CDR2 YFSETQ. The CDR3 DNA reads TGCGCCAGCAGCCTCCAACCCTCTAACTATGGCTACACCTTC. Translating it yields CASSLQPSNYGYTF.

The gene calls are TRBV27 and TRBJ2-1; unclear D gene. This CDR3 is 10 amino acids long. Germline V gives CDR1 MNHEY, CDR2 SMNVEV (reference sequence). Trimming left V 3 bases short and J 10 bases short, with 4 bases between. The CDR3 region is CASSFPEQFF. Here the CDR3 DNA reads TGTGCCAGCAGTTTTCCGGAGCAGTTCTTC.

The V and J genes are TRBV5-6 and TRBJ2-5; maybe TRBD2 (5 bases). The germline CDR1 and CDR2 sequences are SGHDT and YYEEEE. With 0 bases removed from V and 7 bases from J, the gap between germline ends came to 13 bases. The CDR3 runs to 14 residues. The CDR3 DNA reads TGTGCCAGCAGCTTGGAAGTATCCGCGGGGACCCAGTACTTC. Translated, it gives CASSLEVSAGTQYF.

The table lists this clone with many counts. The chain is built from TRBV5-8 and TRBJ2-7; 7 bases line up with TRBD1. CDR3 length equals 15 residues. V lost 4 bases to trimming and J lost 0 bases; unmatched junction nucleotides: 7. Per the germline V gene, CDR1 is SGHTS and CDR2 is YDEGEE. The CDR3 sequence is CASSRDRGFSYEQYF. Here the CDR3 DNA reads TGTGCCAGCAGCCGGGACAGAGGGTTCTCCTACGAGCAGTACTTC. The variable domain in full, completed from reference TRBV5-8 and TRBJ2-7, reads EAGVTQSPTHLIKTRGQQATLRCSPISGHTSVYWYQQALGLGLQFLLWYDEGEERNRGNFPPRFSGRQFPNYSSELNVNALELEDSALYLCASSRDRGFSYEQYFGPGTRLTVT.

This clone turned up a few times. J is TRBJ2-2 and V is TRBV27; no clear D. The V gene's germline CDR1 is MNHEY and CDR2 SMNVEV (reference sequence). V was pared by 2 bases and J by 5 bases, with 6 bases between. The CDR3 is made up of 13 amino acids. CDR3 amino acids: CASSLLGTGELFF. The CDR3 DNA reads TGTGCCAGCAGTTTACTGGGGACCGGGGAGCTGTTTTTT.

In this sample, this clone turned up a few times. The chain uses TRBV2 and TRBJ1-4; 7 positions match TRBD1. J lost 7 bases, V lost 7 bases, and 9 bases had no gene match. The germline gives CDR1 SNHLY, CDR2 FYNNEI. The length of the CDR3 is 14 residues. In nucleotides, the CDR3 is TGTGCCAGCATGACAGGGTCTTTCGGTGAAAAACTGTTTTTT. Encoded protein: CASMTGSFGEKLFF.

The DNA of the CDR3 is TGTGCCAGCAGTGCCCTCGGGGGGGGCTGGGGCACAGATACGCAGTATTTT. This translates into CASSALGGGWGTDTQYF. The chain has TRBV2 and TRBJ2-3; 8 nucleotides align to TRBD2. CDR1 and CDR2 from the germline V gene are SNHLY and FYNNEI. V shed 4 bases and J 1 base; nucleotides not matched to a gene: 10. The CDR3 covers 17 residues.

The chain uses TRBV6-1 and TRBJ2-4; 8 bases are shared with TRBD1. V lost 2 bases, J lost 3 bases, and 15 bases stayed unmatched. This CDR3 contains 19 residues. The V gene's germline CDR1 is MNHNS and CDR2 SASEGT. CDR3 sequence reads: CASSEREGRTGGSKNIQYF. The CDR3 DNA sequence: TGTGCCAGCAGTGAAAGGGAAGGTCGAACAGGGGGTAGCAAAAACATTCAGTACTTC.

The chain carries TRBV14 and TRBJ1-2; 9 bases agree with TRBD1. CDR1 SGHDN and CDR2 FVKESK come from the germline V gene. The CDR3 consists of 14 residues. V shed 1 base and J 8 bases; nucleotides not matched to a gene: 5. Here the CDR3 reads CASSQGGTGFGYTF. The CDR3 DNA is TGTGCCAGCAGCCAAGGGGGGACAGGGTTCGGCTACACCTTC. The full variable domain, rest sourced from reference TRBV14 and TRBJ1-2, is EAGVTQFPSHSVIEKGQTVTLRCDPISGHDNLYWYRRVMGKEIKFLLHFVKESKQDESGMPNNRFLAERTGGTYSTLKVQPAELEDSGVYFCASSQGGTGFGYTFGSGTRLTVV.

A word on this clone: This may arise from a read error, as a much more abundant clone is one base away. The chain uses TRBV9 and TRBJ2-3; D is perhaps TRBD1 or TRBD2 (5 bases each). Trimming left V 6 bases short and J 6 bases short, with 23 bases between. This CDR3 comprises 16 residues. The germline V gene has CDR1 SGDLS and CDR2 YYNGEE. CDR3 DNA sequence: TGTGCCAGCAATAATCCCTGGGACCCCAGGACGGATACGCAGTATTTT. It specifies CASNNPWDPRTDTQYF. Looking up the rest from reference TRBV9 and TRBJ2-3 gives the full variable domain: DSGVTQTPKHLITATGQRVTLRCSPRSGDLSVYWYQQSLDQGLQFLIQYYNGEERAKGNILERFSAQQFPDLHSELNLSSLELGDSALYFCASNNPWDPRTDTQYFGPGTRLTVL.

This clone was recorded a few times. The genes are TRBV27 and TRBJ2-1, with D possibly being TRBD2 (5 bases). Germline CDR1 MNHEY, CDR2 SMNVEV (reference sequence). The V gene lost 3 bases and the J gene lost 3 bases, with 9 bases spanning the gap. The CDR3 covers 14 residues. Written as DNA, the CDR3 is TGTGCCAGCAGTTTTTTACGGGACTACAATGAGCAGTTCTTC. This sequence encodes CASSFLRDYNEQFF.

The J gene is TRBJ2-1, the V gene TRBV5-1; D is unresolved. The CDR3 runs to 14 residues. Trimming took 0 bases from V and 10 from J, leaving 14 bases between them. The germline gives CDR1 SGHRS, CDR2 YFSETQ. The CDR3 DNA is TGCGCCAGCAGCTTGGGGGTTGGGGTCGAGGAGCAGTTCTTC. Translating gives CASSLGVGVEEQFF.

The chain recombines TRBV11-2 with TRBJ1-2, with D possibly matching TRBD1 (6 bases). The V end was cut by 2 bases, the J end by 7 bases, with 17 bases between. This CDR3 has 15 residues. Germline loops: CDR1 SGHAT, CDR2 FQNNGV. The CDR3 spells CASSLPRTALGGYTF. The CDR3 DNA follows: TGTGCCAGCAGCTTACCTCGGACAGCCTTGGGTGGCTACACCTTC.

This clone was observed a handful of times. The chain uses TRBV12-1 and TRBJ2-5; no DNA check was done on the table's D call, TRBD2. TRBV12-1 is listed as a pseudogene. The CDR3 is made up of 14 amino acids. The CDR3: CARELAGTQETQYF. The CDR3 DNA is TGTGCCAGGGAGCTAGCGGGCACCCAAGAGACCCAGTACTTC.

In this sample, this clone turned up a few times. The CDR3 spells CASSSLGPESSYNSPLHF. The CDR3 region has the DNA TGTGCCAGCAGCTCGCTGGGGCCCGAGAGCTCCTATAATTCACCCCTCCACTTT. The chain uses TRBV5-5 and TRBJ1-6; tentative D call: TRBD1 (5 bases). V was clipped by 3 bases and J by 0 bases, with 16 bases between them. The CDR3 is 18 residues long. Germline V CDR1 and CDR2: SGHKS, YYEKEE (reference sequence).

This clone was seen a few times. The rearrangement joins TRBV30 to TRBJ2-1; D possibly corresponds to TRBD2 (6 bases). This CDR3 spans 16 amino acids. In germline, CDR1 is GTSNPN, CDR2 SVGIG (reference sequence). The CDR3 reads CAWGGASNSQMGEQFF. The CDR3 DNA follows: TGTGCTTGGGGAGGAGCAAGCAACTCCCAGATGGGTGAGCAGTTCTTC.

This rearrangement joins TRBV6-5 to TRBJ2-7, with D maybe TRBD1 (6 bases). Trimming took 5 bases from V and 7 from J, leaving 9 bases between them. This CDR3 comprises 11 residues. The V gene's germline CDR1 is MNHEY and CDR2 SVGAGI. In DNA form, the CDR3 reads TGTGCCAGCAGTCTCCAGGGGGAGCAGTACTTC. It encodes CASSLQGEQYF.

The gene calls are TRBV29-1 and TRBJ2-2; 11 bases align to TRBD2. Germline values: CDR1 SQVTM, CDR2 ANQGSEA. V was clipped by 5 bases and J by 0 bases; unmatched bases: 5. The CDR3 extends over 16 amino acids. The DNA for the CDR3 is TGCAGCGTTAGGGGGACTAGCGGAGCGAACACCGGGGAGCTGTTTTTT. Protein: CSVRGTSGANTGELFF.

The chain uses TRBV7-2 and TRBJ2-3; tentative D call: TRBD2 (6 bases). The CDR3 length is 15 residues. From germline, CDR1 is SGHTA and CDR2 FQGNSA. V gave up 2 bases and J gave up 6 bases, with 15 bases separating them. The CDR3: CASSLSTGAVDTQYF. CDR3 bases: TGTGCCAGCAGCTTAAGTACGGGAGCGGTGGATACGCAGTATTTT.

As concerns this clone: This specimen includes other DNA sequences encoding the same CDR3. This sequence joins TRBV27 and TRBJ2-5; D is ambiguous. V was pared by 5 bases and J by 2 bases, with 12 bases between. The CDR3 has 14 residues. Germline assignment: CDR1 MNHEY and CDR2 SMNVEV (reference sequence). As DNA, the CDR3 is TGTGCCAGCAGTCCCACGAGTAGGCAAGAGACCCAGTACTTC. This codes for CASSPTSRQETQYF.

The chain uses TRBV7-9 and TRBJ2-5, with 9 bases aligning to TRBD1. The CDR3 runs 12 residues. Germline trimming cut 10 bases from V and 4 bases from J; bases unmatched to any gene: 4. From germline, CDR1 is SEHNR and CDR2 FQNEAQ (reference sequence). CDR3 sequence reads: CATDRGIETQYF. CDR3 in DNA: TGTGCCACCGACAGGGGGATAGAGACCCAGTACTTC.

With respect to this clone: An end of the junction differs from the germline gene, which may be a read error. This sequence joins TRBV7-3 and TRBJ2-5, with TRBD2 as a possible D gene (5 bases). Looked up from germline, CDR1 is SGHTA and CDR2 is FQGTGA. CDR3 length: 14 residues. In DNA form, the CDR3 reads TGTGCCAGCAGCCCCCGGCGCTTTAGTTGGAGGTGCGACTTC. Its translation is CASSPRRFSWRCDF.

The chain combines TRBV7-2 with TRBJ1-6; D ambiguous. The V end lost 2 bases, the J end lost 11 bases, and 13 bases lay between the germline ends. CDR1 and CDR2 from the germline V gene are SGHTA and FQGNSA. CDR3 size: 14 residues. The CDR3 is CASSLLRQIPPLHF. CDR3 sequence (DNA): TGTGCCAGCAGCTTACTACGCCAGATTCCACCCCTCCACTTT.

V and J are TRBV6-1 and TRBJ2-1; D may be TRBD1 or TRBD2 (5 bases each). Deletions cut 4 bases from V and 7 bases from J, with 17 bases between. CDR1 is MNHNS, CDR2 SASEGT, per germline. CDR3 length: 15 residues. The CDR3 spells CASSVSPGLTNEQFF. The CDR3 nucleotides read TGTGCCAGCAGTGTCTCACCGGGGCTCACAAATGAGCAGTTCTTC.

The V and J genes are TRBV10-3 and TRBJ1-1, with D perhaps matching TRBD1 (6 bases). V lost 6 bases, J lost 1 base, and 21 bases lay in between. The CDR3 is 17 amino acids. Germline assignment: CDR1 ENHRY and CDR2 SYGVKD. The CDR3 DNA reads TGTGCCATCAGACCCAAGGTAGGGGGACTGGAGAACACTGAAGCTTTCTTT. It yields the protein CAIRPKVGGLENTEAFF.

The chain links TRBV7-9 to TRBJ2-2; D not certain. Trimming removed 2 bases at V and 2 bases at J, with 3 bases between. The CDR3 spans 13 residues. Germline-derived CDR1 and CDR2 are SEHNR and FQNEAQ (reference sequence). CDR3 nucleotides: TGTGCCAGCAGCTTACTCAACACCGGGGAGCTGTTTTTT. It codes for CASSLLNTGELFF. Looking up the rest from reference TRBV7-9 and TRBJ2-2 gives the full variable domain: DTGVSQNPRHKITKRGQNVTFRCDPISEHNRLYWYRQTLGQGPEFLTYFQNEAQLEKSRLLSDRFSAERPKGSFSTLEIQRTEQGDSAMYLCASSLLNTGELFFGEGSRLTVL.

This clone has just a few counts. The genes are TRBV7-9 and TRBJ2-7, with 8 nucleotides matching TRBD1. The V and J ends lost 6 bases and 1 base, in that order; junction bases with no gene match: 8. This CDR3 spans 15 amino acids. Germline values: CDR1 SEHNR, CDR2 FQNEAQ (reference sequence). This chain's CDR3 is CASSTPGTGSYEQYF. The CDR3 DNA reads as TGTGCCAGCAGTACTCCCGGGACAGGTTCCTACGAGCAGTACTTC.

V usage is TRBV2 and J usage is TRBJ2-5; D is possibly TRBD2 (6 bases). With 6 bases removed from V and 1 base from J, the gap between germline ends came to 15 bases. Germline V lookup: CDR1 SNHLY, CDR2 FYNNEI. The CDR3 loop spans 15 amino acids. CDR3 in DNA: TGTGCCAGCAGAGCTGATAGCGGAGCCCAAGAGACCCAGTACTTC. This codes for CASRADSGAQETQYF.

This chain connects TRBV5-6 to TRBJ2-1; D perhaps matches TRBD1 (5 bases). CDR3 size: 18 residues. The germline CDR1 and CDR2 sequences are SGHDT and YYEEEE. V was clipped by 3 bases and J by 3 bases, with 22 bases between them. The CDR3 reads CASSSPTGMGLVYNEQFF. As DNA, the CDR3 is TGTGCCAGCAGCTCGCCGACTGGAATGGGGCTAGTCTACAATGAGCAGTTCTTC.

The chain has TRBV5-1 and TRBJ1-3; no reliable D call. Trimming removed 0 bases at V and 0 bases at J, with 16 bases between. In germline, CDR1 is SGHRS, CDR2 YFSETQ. The CDR3 has 18 amino acids. CDR3 nucleotide sequence: TGCGCCAGCAGCTTGGTAGCGTGGGCAGGCCGCTCTGGAAACACCATATATTTT. As protein: CASSLVAWAGRSGNTIYF.

The J gene is TRBJ2-7, the V gene TRBV5-1; D perhaps matches TRBD2 (5 bases). V was cut by 1 base and J by 3 bases, with 11 bases left in between. The CDR3 has 14 amino acids. Germline V gene sequence: CDR1 SGHRS, CDR2 YFSETQ. The CDR3 nucleotides read TGCGCCAGCAGCTTGTTTGGTCGGGACTACGAGCAGTACTTC. This encodes CASSLFGRDYEQYF.

The CDR3 sequence is CASSLASGRRSEQFF. The CDR3 DNA sequence: TGCGCCAGCAGCTTGGCCAGCGGGAGAAGAAGTGAGCAGTTCTTC. The rearrangement links TRBV5-1 to TRBJ2-1; 8 bases map to TRBD2. CDR3 length: 15 residues. V trimming: 0 bases; J trimming: 9 bases; junction bases outside the gene matches: 8. Germline V gene lookup returns CDR1 SGHRS and CDR2 YFSETQ.